These T cell receptor beta chains were read from a single sample in a study of blood T cell repertoires in COVID-19. Sequencing was performed with immunoSEQ multiplex PCR; in TCRdb, only in-frame clones are kept and a portion is missing. The data hold over 250,000 clones, with around nine tenths observed a single time. The sequenced sample consisted of peripheral blood. The origin of the receptors is a man aged 35 to 55 who had recovered from COVID-19. CDR3s include the opening cysteine and the closing phenylalanine or tryptophan. D genes are given only for firm matches. Expanded clones get a size class; other rows say once, few or many, or leave the size out.

v_gene	abundance	d_gene	j_gene	CDR3aa	CDR3nt
TRBV27	once	.	TRBJ1-2	CASSSTANYGYTF	TGTGCCAGCAGTTCCACGGCTAACTATGGCTACACCTTC
TRBV5-4	.	TRBD1	TRBJ1-2	CASSLAQGEGGYTF	TGTGCCAGCAGCTTGGCCCAGGGGGAAGGTGGCTACACCTTC
TRBV19	once	.	TRBJ1-4	CASSMREKLFF	TGTGCCAGTAGTATGAGGGAAAAACTGTTTTTT
TRBV10-1	.	.	TRBJ2-3	CASSESSRGTQYF	TGCGCCAGCAGTGAGTCGAGTAGGGGTACGCAGTATTTT
TRBV6-5	.	.	TRBJ2-1	CASSYPGGLTMNEQFF	TGTGCCAGCAGTTACCCAGGGGGACTTACGATGAATGAGCAGTTCTTC
TRBV7-9	.	TRBD2	TRBJ2-7	CASSSSGSGASYEQYF	TGTGCCAGCAGTTCTTCCGGTAGCGGGGCCTCCTACGAGCAGTACTTC
TRBV18	.	.	TRBJ2-3	CASSPRVLGGADTQYF	TGTGCCAGCTCCCCCCGGGTCCTTGGAGGGGCAGATACGCAGTATTTT
TRBV10-2	.	.	TRBJ1-1	CASSEGGGRTEAFF	TGCGCCAGCAGTGAGGGGGGCGGGAGGACTGAAGCTTTCTTT
TRBV5-1	.	.	TRBJ1-1	CASSLYIRTEAFF	TGCGCCAGCAGCTTGTATATACGGACTGAAGCTTTCTTT
TRBV6-5	once	.	TRBJ2-4	CASSSLGDPDSNIQYF	TGTGCCAGCAGTTCCCTTGGTGATCCAGATTCAAACATTCAGTACTTC
TRBV6-2/TRBV6-3	.	.	TRBJ2-5	CASSYTTPPSVRETQYF	TGTGCCAGCAGTTATACGACTCCGCCTTCGGTGCGGGAGACCCAGTACTTC
TRBV9	.	.	TRBJ2-7	CASSEGGGGEQYF	TGTGCCAGCAGCGAAGGCGGGGGCGGCGAGCAGTACTTC
TRBV7-9	once	TRBD2	TRBJ2-3	CASSLGLAGDTQYF	TGTGCCAGCAGCCTCGGACTAGCGGGAGATACGCAGTATTTT
TRBV2	.	TRBD1	TRBJ2-7	CASSGPGQIYEQYF	TGTGCCAGCAGTGGGCCGGGACAGATCTACGAGCAGTACTTC
TRBV11-2	.	TRBD2	TRBJ2-1	CASSPPGGGGSYNEQFF	TGTGCCAGCAGCCCCCCGGGCGGGGGGGGCTCCTACAATGAGCAGTTCTTC
TRBV29-1	.	.	TRBJ1-5	CSVTGINQPQHF	TGCAGCGTTACAGGGATAAATCAGCCCCAGCATTTT
TRBV7-8	.	.	TRBJ2-7	CASSFPSSSPREQYF	TGTGCCAGCAGCTTCCCCTCAAGTTCTCCTAGGGAGCAGTACTTC
TRBV27	.	TRBD1	TRBJ2-7	CASSGQGQDSHPFYEQYF	TGTGCCAGCAGTGGACAGGGACAGGACAGCCACCCCTTTTACGAGCAGTACTTC
TRBV7-9	.	TRBD1	TRBJ2-7	CASKGTGDYEQYF	TGTGCCAGTAAGGGGACAGGCGACTACGAGCAGTACTTC
TRBV3-1/TRBV3-2	.	TRBD2	TRBJ2-1	CASSQATSAYNEQFF	TGTGCCAGCAGCCAAGCTACTAGCGCCTACAATGAGCAGTTCTTC
TRBV5-4	.	TRBD2	TRBJ2-7	CASSPGLAGSYEQYF	TGTGCCAGCAGCCCCGGGCTAGCGGGCTCCTACGAGCAGTACTTC
TRBV4-1	.	TRBD2	TRBJ2-3	CASSHAGASTDTQYF	TGCGCCAGCAGCCATGCGGGAGCTAGCACAGATACGCAGTATTTT
TRBV24-1	.	.	TRBJ2-1	CATSDLHGEQFF	TGTGCCACCAGTGATTTGCACGGGGAGCAGTTCTTC
TRBV10-3	.	.	TRBJ2-2	CAIRETTLNTGELFF	TGTGCCATCAGGGAGACTACCCTCAACACCGGGGAGCTGTTTTTT
TRBV19	.	.	TRBJ1-5	CASNLLSGVRQPQHF	TGTGCCAGTAACCTCCTGTCGGGAGTGAGGCAGCCCCAGCATTTT
TRBV11-2	.	TRBD1	TRBJ1-2	CASSLDVYGTAYGYTF	TGTGCCAGCAGCTTAGATGTATATGGGACAGCCTATGGCTACACCTTC
TRBV5-1	.	TRBD2	TRBJ2-5	CASSPGLAGVWETQYF	TGCGCCAGCAGCCCGGGACTAGCGGGAGTTTGGGAGACCCAGTACTTC
TRBV30	.	.	TRBJ1-5	CAWTGGDGQPQHF	TGTGCCTGGACCGGAGGGGACGGTCAGCCCCAGCATTTT
TRBV11-3	.	.	TRBJ1-2	CASSHQGGYGYTF	TGTGCCAGCAGCCATCAGGGAGGTTATGGCTACACCTTC
TRBV5-3	once	.	TRBJ1-2	CARSSRDTALRWYGYTF	TGTGCCAGAAGCTCCCGGGACACTGCTCTTCGTTGGTATGGCTACACCTTC
TRBV6-5	once	.	TRBJ1-4	CASRVLQGGEGKLFF	TGTGCCAGCAGAGTTCTACAGGGCGGCGAGGGAAAACTGTTTTTT
TRBV20-1	.	.	TRBJ2-1	CSASSDAPGRLGNEQFF	TGCAGTGCTAGTTCTGATGCGCCGGGAAGGCTCGGGAATGAGCAGTTCTTC
TRBV5-1	.	.	TRBJ2-3	CASTSGQRRTDTQYF	TGCGCCAGCACCTCAGGACAGCGACGCACAGATACGCAGTATTTT
TRBV5-6	.	.	TRBJ1-6	CASSLATPGRTTYNSPLHF	TGTGCCAGCAGCTTGGCTACCCCGGGACGGACTACTTATAATTCACCCCTCCACTTT
TRBV7-9	.	TRBD1	TRBJ2-2	CASGGQGANTNTGELFF	TGTGCCAGCGGCGGACAGGGGGCCAATACTAACACCGGGGAGCTGTTTTTT
TRBV6-2/TRBV6-3	few	.	TRBJ2-3	CASSPPQGGGTDTQYF	TGTGCCAGCAGTCCACCCCAGGGGGGTGGCACAGATACGCAGTATTTT
TRBV9	.	TRBD2	TRBJ2-1	CASSASSGGTFF	TGTGCCAGCAGCGCCTCTAGCGGGGGGACGTTCTTC
TRBV6-2/TRBV6-3	.	TRBD1	TRBJ1-6	CASSKTWDRGNSPLHF	TGTGCCAGCAGCAAGACCTGGGACAGGGGGAATTCACCCCTCCACTTT
TRBV11-2	.	.	TRBJ1-1	CASSRTEDTEAFF	TGTGCCAGCAGCCGGACGGAGGACACTGAAGCTTTCTTT
TRBV5-1	.	.	TRBJ2-1	CASSSQGNNEQFF	TGCGCCAGCAGCTCTCAGGGAAACAATGAGCAGTTCTTC
TRBV11-2	.	TRBD2	TRBJ2-3	CASSGRLAGSTDTQYF	TGTGCCAGCAGCGGGAGACTAGCGGGAAGCACAGATACGCAGTATTTT
TRBV30	.	.	TRBJ2-7	CAWSRTGTPVYEQYF	TGTGCCTGGAGTCGGACTGGGACACCGGTTTACGAGCAGTACTTC
TRBV15	.	TRBD1	TRBJ2-2	CATSRDDGQGFTGELFF	TGTGCCACCAGCAGAGATGACGGACAGGGGTTCACCGGGGAGCTGTTTTTT
TRBV2	once	TRBD1	TRBJ2-7	CANSRDRGSEQYF	TGTGCCAACTCCCGGGACAGGGGCTCCGAGCAGTACTTC
TRBV10-3	.	.	TRBJ2-3	CAISELQGIADTQYF	TGTGCCATCAGTGAGCTACAGGGAATCGCGGATACGCAGTATTTT
TRBV2	.	.	TRBJ2-3	CASTLRRLTSTDTQYF	TGTGCCAGCACCCTAAGACGACTCACTAGCACAGATACGCAGTATTTT
TRBV30	.	.	TRBJ1-6	CAWSVLVSGNSPLHF	TGTGCCTGGAGTGTACTGGTATCGGGGAATTCACCCCTCCACTTT
TRBV11-3	.	TRBD1	TRBJ2-2	CASSRTGQNTGELFF	TGTGCCAGCAGCCGGACAGGACAAAACACCGGGGAGCTGTTTTTT
TRBV5-1	few	TRBD1	TRBJ1-2	CASKGQGYGYTF	TGCGCCAGCAAGGGACAGGGCTATGGCTACACCTTC
TRBV6-2/TRBV6-3	.	TRBD1	TRBJ2-5	CASSRYRGYQETQYF	TGTGCCAGCAGTCGCTACAGGGGGTACCAAGAGACCCAGTACTTC
TRBV7-2	.	.	TRBJ2-5	CASSPGPPSETQYF	TGTGCCAGCAGCCCAGGCCCCCCCAGCGAGACCCAGTACTTC
TRBV10-3	.	TRBD1	TRBJ2-1	CAISESGTGGSNEQFF	TGTGCCATCAGTGAGTCCGGGACAGGGGGCTCGAATGAGCAGTTCTTC
TRBV7-8	.	TRBD2	TRBJ2-7	CASSLVLAGHEQYF	TGTGCCAGCAGCTTAGTGCTAGCGGGACACGAGCAGTACTTC
TRBV28	few	.	TRBJ1-1	CAISTASEAFF	TGTGCCATCAGCACAGCAAGTGAAGCTTTCTTT